Listed here are 15 T cell receptor beta chains from one sample, sequenced in a study of early T cells in non-severe SARS-CoV-2 infection. TCRdb reprocessed the 5' RACE reads with MiXCR, giving one entry per CDR3 protein. The table shows approximately 45,000 distinct CDR3 sequences, with about 7% occurring only once. Source material: whole blood. The receptors derive from an adult who was a healthcare worker with PCR-confirmed SARS-CoV-2 infection or an uninfected control (not recorded which).

V and J are TRBV20-1 and TRBJ2-5; TRBD1 aligns across 9 bases. Germline V lookup: CDR1 DFQATT, CDR2 SNEGSKA (reference sequence). CDR3 length: 17 amino acids. With 0 bases clipped from V and 2 bases from J, the junction kept 10 bases outside the gene matches. The chain's CDR3 is CSARDAQQGATQETQYF. In DNA form, the CDR3 reads TGCAGTGCTAGAGATGCTCAACAGGGGGCTACTCAAGAGACCCAGTACTTC.

The chain uses TRBV6-1 and TRBJ1-2, with TRBD1 as a possible D gene (5 bases). The V gene lost 5 bases and the J gene lost 6 bases, with 10 bases spanning the gap. The CDR3 loop spans 12 amino acids. Germline CDR1 is MNHNS and CDR2 is SASEGT. CDR3 protein: CASSKDRNGYTF. CDR3 nucleotide sequence: TGTGCCAGCAGTAAAGACAGAAATGGCTACACCTTC.

The chain employs TRBV19 and TRBJ2-7; D may be TRBD1 or TRBD2 (7 bases each). Germline V CDR1 and CDR2: LNHDA, SQIVND (reference sequence). CDR3 size: 14 residues. Trimming stripped 6 bases from V and 1 base from J, with 13 bases between. Written as DNA, the CDR3 is TGTGCCAGTAGCTCAGGGGGGGAGTCCTACGAGCAGTACTTC. This sequence encodes CASSSGGESYEQYF.

The chain recombines TRBV7-6 with TRBJ2-3, with unresolved D. V was shortened by 5 bases and J by 2 bases, with 17 bases between the two germline ends. The CDR3 runs 16 residues. CDR1 SGHVS and CDR2 FNYEAQ come from the germline V gene. The CDR3 loop is CASSHTDWRYTDTQYF. The CDR3 nucleotides are TGTGCCAGCAGCCATACCGACTGGAGATACACAGATACGCAGTATTTT.

This clonotype was seen at least ten times. The chain recombines TRBV29-1 with TRBJ2-7, with D possibly being TRBD1 (5 bases). Per germline, CDR1 SQVTM and CDR2 ANQGSEA. The CDR3 spans 12 residues. Trimming pared 6 bases from V and 4 bases from J, leaving 13 bases between. CDR3 region: CSVADTAYEQYF. The CDR3 bases are TGCAGCGTCGCGGACACTGCGTACGAGCAGTACTTC.

Here the CDR3 reads CASSPVGRTNEKLFF. The CDR3 DNA sequence: TGTGCCAGCAGCCCCGTGGGACGGACTAATGAAAAACTGTTTTTT. J is TRBJ1-4 and V is TRBV7-2; tentatively, D is TRBD1 (5 bases). Germline V gene data show CDR1 as SGHTA and CDR2 as FQGNSA. The CDR3 consists of 15 residues. The ends were cut back, 5 bases at V and 2 bases at J, with 12 bases in the middle.

This clonotype appeared a few times. This chain connects TRBV11-2 to TRBJ2-3, with D perhaps TRBD1 (6 bases). The CDR3 runs 14 residues. Looked up from germline, CDR1 is SGHAT and CDR2 is FQNNGV. V lost 4 bases, J lost 5 bases, and 13 bases lay in between. The DNA of the CDR3 is TGTGCCAGCAGCTCGTTAGGGGGTAGAGATACGCAGTATTTT. This translates into CASSSLGGRDTQYF.

The chain employs TRBV6-5 and TRBJ2-7; TRBD2 might be the D (5 bases). Trimming stripped 0 bases from V and 6 bases from J, with 9 bases between. The germline CDR1 and CDR2 sequences are MNHEY and SVGAGI. The length of the CDR3 is 13 residues. CDR3 coding DNA: TGTGCCAGCAGTTACTCCCCGGGGAGCGAGCAGTACTTC. Protein sequence: CASSYSPGSEQYF.

CDR3 nucleotides: TGTGCCAGCAGCTTCGGGACTAGCGGGGGGGAGTACCAAGAGACCCAGTACTTC. It encodes CASSFGTSGGEYQETQYF. This chain connects TRBV7-7 to TRBJ2-5; 16 nucleotides align to TRBD2. The ends lost 3 bases at V and 0 bases at J; junction bases unmatched: 4. CDR1 is SSHAT, CDR2 FNYEAQ, per germline (reference sequence). The CDR3 covers 18 residues.

Judged by abundance, this clonotype is medium-sized. CDR3 bases: TGTGCCAGCAGCTCCAACCGCGTTGGACCGGGCACTGAAGCTTTCTTT. It translates to CASSSNRVGPGTEAFF. The chain combines TRBV7-9 with TRBJ1-1, with unresolved D. Germline-derived CDR1 and CDR2 are SEHNR and FQNEAQ (reference sequence). CDR3 length equals 16 residues. Trimming cost V 4 bases and J 4 bases, with 19 bases left between them. The variable domain in full, completed from reference TRBV7-9 and TRBJ1-1, reads DTGVSQNPRHKITKRGQNVTFRCDPISEHNRLYWYRQTLGQGPEFLTYFQNEAQLEKSRLLSDRFSAERPKGSFSTLEIQRTEQGDSAMYLCASSSNRVGPGTEAFFGQGTRLTVV.

This chain uses TRBV20-1 with TRBJ1-2; the match to TRBD1 covers 9 bases. Germline CDR1 DFQATT, CDR2 SNEGSKA (reference sequence). The V gene end was trimmed by 5 bases and the J gene end by 4 bases; junction bases not matched to a gene: 8. The CDR3 has 14 residues. DNA of the CDR3: TGCAGTGCTCCCCGGACAGGGGAGGGCTATGGCTACACCTTC. It codes for CSAPRTGEGYGYTF.

This clonotype has only a few counts. One junction end does not reproduce the germline sequence, and a read error may be involved. As DNA, the CDR3 is TGTGCCAGCAGCTTAAGGGGCTCTGGGGCCAACGTCCTGATTTTC. Translating gives CASSLRGSGANVLIF. The J gene is TRBJ2-6, the V gene TRBV5-4; D might be TRBD1 (5 bases). Germline loops: CDR1 SGHNT, CDR2 YYREEE (reference sequence). The CDR3 runs 15 residues.

The table lists this clonotype with many counts. The genes are TRBV3-1 and TRBJ2-7, with D possibly TRBD2 on 6 matching bases. V dropped 3 bases and J dropped 4 bases, with 16 bases sitting between them. Germline CDR1 is LGHDT and CDR2 is YNNKEL (reference sequence). The CDR3 covers 15 residues. CDR3 region: CASSQGRGMVYEQYF. The CDR3 DNA reads TGTGCCAGCAGCCAGGGGCGGGGTATGGTATACGAGCAGTACTTC.

This clonotype was observed at least ten times. J is TRBJ1-5 and V is TRBV30; D uncertain. Trimming removed 4 bases at V and 2 bases at J, with 9 bases between. Germline-derived CDR1 and CDR2 are GTSNPN and SVGIG (reference sequence). The CDR3 has 13 amino acids. CDR3 sequence reads: CAWTTGRNQPQHF. In nucleotides, the CDR3 is TGTGCCTGGACCACGGGTCGCAATCAGCCCCAGCATTTT.

This clonotype appeared a few times. This rearrangement joins TRBV5-1 to TRBJ2-2; D not resolved. Germline CDR1 and CDR2: SGHRS and YFSETQ. The CDR3 runs 14 residues. The V and J ends lost 4 bases and 1 base respectively, with 8 bases between them. The CDR3 region has the DNA TGCGCCAGCAGCAGCTGGGGGAACACCGGGGAGCTGTTTTTT. It codes for CASSSWGNTGELFF. Complete variable domain (other parts from reference TRBV5-1 and TRBJ2-2): KAGVTQTPRYLIKTRGQQVTLSCSPISGHRSVSWYQQTPGQGLQFLFEYFSETQRNKGNFPGRFSGRQFSNSRSEMNVSTLELGDSALYLCASSSWGNTGELFFGEGSRLTVL.